The sequence of this TCR beta chain was determined in a study of blood T cells in healthy people across ages. Germline V gene sequence: CDR1 SGHTA, CDR2 FQGNSA. The CDR3 totals 16 residues. V was cut by 2 bases and J by 0 bases, with 11 bases left in between. This clonotype showed up just a few times. A second roughly 6 to 12 cycle PCR used barcoded and J-beta primers. TCRdb fed the 5' RACE reads into MiXCR, producing one record per CDR3 protein. The sample shows around 2 million distinct CDR3 sequences, around 40% of them seen only once. Material: blood. The source is a human donor in good health. V usage is TRBV7-2 and J usage is TRBJ1-5; tentatively, D is TRBD1 (5 bases). The CDR3 spells CASSLRGPNSNQPQHF. CDR3 DNA sequence: TGTGCCAGCAGCTTACGGGGACCGAATAGCAATCAGCCCCAGCATTTT.